What follows are 8 T cell receptor beta chains derived from one specimen sequenced in a study of beta chain features in type 1 diabetes. Expressed TCRB transcripts were sequenced, since all the RNA that had been isolated was reverse transcribed. Using immunoSEQ multiplex PCR, the repertoire was profiled, and TCRdb retains in-frame clones only, with some absent. The profile covers 130,000 to 150,000 clones, with about 10% appearing a single time and less than 1.5% taken by the ten largest. Sequencing was performed on naive CD4+ T cells from blood. The receptors come from a man aged 18 to 29 in good health.

V is TRBV5-6 and J is TRBJ2-7, with 8 bases fitting TRBD2. This CDR3 comprises 15 residues. With 0 bases clipped from V and 3 bases from J, the junction kept 5 bases outside the gene matches. Per germline, CDR1 SGHDT and CDR2 YYEEEE. The CDR3 sequence: CASSLAGGGSYEQYF. CDR3 nucleotide sequence: TGTGCCAGCAGCTTGGCCGGGGGGGGAAGCTACGAGCAGTACTTC.

J is TRBJ2-3 and V is TRBV2, with 8 bases fitting TRBD2. The germline gives CDR1 SNHLY, CDR2 FYNNEI. The junction had 13 bases not matched to a gene; V was cut back by 0 bases and J by 2 bases. The CDR3 extends over 19 amino acids. CDR3 bases: TGTGCCAGCAGTGAAGCGCCAAGTATCGGGGGGGAGCTCACAGATACGCAGTATTTT. Translated: CASSEAPSIGGELTDTQYF.

This clone appeared a few times. Here the CDR3 reads CASSVGPLEETQYF. The CDR3 bases are TGTGCCAGCAGCGTAGGGCCGTTGGAAGAGACCCAGTACTTC. The rearrangement links TRBV9 to TRBJ2-5; no reliable D call. The CDR3 spans 14 residues. Germline lookup yields CDR1 SGDLS and CDR2 YYNGEE. Trimming pared 0 bases from V and 3 bases from J, leaving 9 bases between.

This clone has a handful of counts. This chain connects TRBV10-2 to TRBJ2-2; tentative D call: TRBD2 (6 bases). The ends were cut back, 0 bases at V and 6 bases at J, with 11 bases in the middle. This CDR3 contains 15 residues. CDR1 is WSHSY, CDR2 SAAADI, per germline. The CDR3 region is CASSESAGSPGELFF. CDR3 bases: TGCGCCAGCAGTGAGTCGGCGGGGTCCCCCGGGGAGCTGTTTTTT.

J is TRBJ1-1 and V is TRBV27, with 8 positions matching TRBD1. Trimming at V came to 3 bases and at J to 0 bases, leaving 6 bases not matched to a gene. CDR3 size: 16 residues. Germline V gives CDR1 MNHEY, CDR2 SMNVEV (reference sequence). The CDR3 DNA is TGTGCCAGCAGTTTTAGGGACAGGAGAATGAACACTGAAGCTTTCTTT. It yields the protein CASSFRDRRMNTEAFF.

This clone was seen a handful of times. The V and J genes are TRBV5-1 and TRBJ2-5; the D gene is possibly TRBD1 (6 bases). The ends were cut back, 0 bases at V and 4 bases at J, with 13 bases in the middle. The CDR3 is made up of 15 amino acids. Germline CDR1 and CDR2: SGHRS and YFSETQ. DNA for the CDR3: TGCGCCAGCAGCTTGGCCTCCACAGGGACAGAGACCCAGTACTTC. Its protein is CASSLASTGTETQYF.

This clone has just a few counts. The genes are TRBV28 and TRBJ1-5; D may be TRBD1 (6 bases). CDR3 size: 16 residues. Germline-derived CDR1 and CDR2 are MDHEN and SYDVKM. The V end lost 3 bases, the J end lost 2 bases, and 14 bases lay between the germline ends. The CDR3 is CASSFPIRTGNQPQHF. In DNA, the CDR3 is TGTGCCAGCAGTTTCCCGATTCGGACAGGCAATCAGCCCCAGCATTTT.

This rearrangement joins TRBV2 to TRBJ1-2, with D unresolved. This CDR3 region has 15 residues. With 5 bases removed from V and 3 bases from J, the gap between germline ends came to 16 bases. Germline assignment: CDR1 SNHLY and CDR2 FYNNEI. CDR3 residues: CASSPRIQRHYGYTF. In DNA form, the CDR3 reads TGTGCCAGCAGTCCAAGGATACAGCGGCACTATGGCTACACCTTC.